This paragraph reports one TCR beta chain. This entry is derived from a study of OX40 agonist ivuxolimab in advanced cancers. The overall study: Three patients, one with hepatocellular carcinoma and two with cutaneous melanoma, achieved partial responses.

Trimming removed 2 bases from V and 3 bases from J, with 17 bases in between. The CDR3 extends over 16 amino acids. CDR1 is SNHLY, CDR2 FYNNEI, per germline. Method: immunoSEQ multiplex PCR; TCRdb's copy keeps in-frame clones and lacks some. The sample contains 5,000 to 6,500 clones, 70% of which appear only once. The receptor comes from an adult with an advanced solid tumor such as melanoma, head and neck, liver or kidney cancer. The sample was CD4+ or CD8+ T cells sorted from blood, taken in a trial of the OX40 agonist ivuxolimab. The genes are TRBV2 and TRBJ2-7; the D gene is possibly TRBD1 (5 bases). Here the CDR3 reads CASSERGKWIGYEQYF. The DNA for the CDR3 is TGTGCCAGCAGTGAAAGGGGAAAGTGGATAGGCTACGAGCAGTACTTC.